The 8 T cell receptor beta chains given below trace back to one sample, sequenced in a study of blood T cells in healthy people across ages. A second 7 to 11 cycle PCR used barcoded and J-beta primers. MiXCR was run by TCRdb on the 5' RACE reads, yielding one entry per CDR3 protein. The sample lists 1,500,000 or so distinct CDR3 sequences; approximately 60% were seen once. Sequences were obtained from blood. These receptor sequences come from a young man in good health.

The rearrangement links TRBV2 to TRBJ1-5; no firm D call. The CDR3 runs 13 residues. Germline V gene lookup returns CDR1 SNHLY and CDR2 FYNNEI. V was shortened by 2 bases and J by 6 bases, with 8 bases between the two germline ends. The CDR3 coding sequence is TGTGCCAGCAGTGAACCTCGGGGTCAGCCCCAGCATTTT. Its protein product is CASSEPRGQPQHF.

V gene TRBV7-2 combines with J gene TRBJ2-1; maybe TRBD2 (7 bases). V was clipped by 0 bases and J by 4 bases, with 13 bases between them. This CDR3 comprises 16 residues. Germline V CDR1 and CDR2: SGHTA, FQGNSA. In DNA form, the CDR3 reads TGTGCCAGCAGCTTAGCTAGGGGGGGGTCGTACAATGAGCAGTTCTTC. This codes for CASSLARGGSYNEQFF.

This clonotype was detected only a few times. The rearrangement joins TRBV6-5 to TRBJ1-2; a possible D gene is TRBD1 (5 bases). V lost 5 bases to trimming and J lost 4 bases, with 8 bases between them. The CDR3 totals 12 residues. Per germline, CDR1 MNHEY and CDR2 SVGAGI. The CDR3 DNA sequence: TGTGCCAGCAGTCGGGACGCCTATGGCTACACCTTC. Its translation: CASSRDAYGYTF.

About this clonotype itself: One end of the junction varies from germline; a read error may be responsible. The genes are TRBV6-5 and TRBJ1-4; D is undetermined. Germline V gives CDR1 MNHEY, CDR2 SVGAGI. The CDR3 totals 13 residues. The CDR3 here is CTSSLSGREKLFF. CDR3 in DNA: TGTACCAGCTCCCTATCCGGGAGGGAAAAACTGTTTTTT.

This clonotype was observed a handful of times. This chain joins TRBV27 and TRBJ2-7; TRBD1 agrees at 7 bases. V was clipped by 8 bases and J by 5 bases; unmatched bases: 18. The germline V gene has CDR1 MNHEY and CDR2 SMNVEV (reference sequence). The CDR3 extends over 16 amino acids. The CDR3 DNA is TGTGCCAGCGGACCCGAGACAGGGTGGGGAATCCACGAGCAGTACTTC. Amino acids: CASGPETGWGIHEQYF.

The CDR3 DNA reads TGTGCCATCAGTTCAGGACAGGGAAACTACGAGCAGTACTTC. Its protein is CAISSGQGNYEQYF. This chain links TRBV10-3 with TRBJ2-5; TRBD1 matches 8 bases. The assigned J gene may be wrong: the sequence end matches TRBJ2-7 better. Germline CDR1 is ENHRY and CDR2 is SYGVKD. CDR3 length: 14 amino acids.

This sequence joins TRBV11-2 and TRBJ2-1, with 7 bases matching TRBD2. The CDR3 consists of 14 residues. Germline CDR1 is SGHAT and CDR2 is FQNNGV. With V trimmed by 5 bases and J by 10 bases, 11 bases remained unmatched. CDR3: CASSVGGVSYEQFF. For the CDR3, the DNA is TGTGCCAGCAGCGTGGGGGGGGTCTCCTACGAGCAGTTCTTC. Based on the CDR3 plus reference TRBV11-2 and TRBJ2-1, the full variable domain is EAGVAQSPRYKIIEKRQSVAFWCNPISGHATLYWYQQILGQGPKLLIQFQNNGVVDDSQLPKDRFSAERLKGVDSTLKIQPAKLEDSAVYLCASSVGGVSYEQFFGPGTRLTVL.

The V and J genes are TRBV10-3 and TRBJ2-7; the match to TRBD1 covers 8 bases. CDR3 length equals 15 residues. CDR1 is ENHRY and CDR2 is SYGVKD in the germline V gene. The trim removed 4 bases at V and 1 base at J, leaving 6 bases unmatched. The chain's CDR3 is CAISAGDRGSYEQYF. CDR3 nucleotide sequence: TGTGCCATCAGTGCCGGAGACAGGGGTTCCTACGAGCAGTACTTC.